This T cell receptor beta chain is drawn from a study of CD4 T cells in relation to SARS-CoV-2 and coronaviruses. Unexposed donor CD4+ T cells date from about 2011-2018, before the COVID-19 pandemic. The cells were cultured for 10 days before CD4+ T cells were isolated. As cell numbers allowed, unexposed-donor CD4+ T cells faced SARS-CoV-2 S/N and four cold-coronavirus spikes. On days 3 and 7, cultures got half fresh IL-2 medium. This clone is a singleton in its sample. Its antigen is still unknown. Clones were read by immunoSEQ multiplex PCR, and TCRdb kept only the in-frame ones, dropping some. This sample yields tens of thousands of clones, of which 60% to 85% are seen a single time; 15% to 20% belongs to the top ten. Input material: CD4+ T cells from PBMCs, cultured in vitro. The TCR was taken from a human donor in good health.

This chain's CDR3 is CATRTSGGGGTGELFF. The CDR3 DNA is TGTGCCACGAGGACTAGCGGGGGAGGAGGCACCGGGGAGCTGTTTTTT. The genes are TRBV10-3 and TRBJ2-2, with 13 bases lining up with TRBD2. The CDR3 is 16 residues long. V shed 10 bases and J 4 bases; nucleotides not matched to a gene: 9. Germline V gene data show CDR1 as ENHRY and CDR2 as SYGVKD.